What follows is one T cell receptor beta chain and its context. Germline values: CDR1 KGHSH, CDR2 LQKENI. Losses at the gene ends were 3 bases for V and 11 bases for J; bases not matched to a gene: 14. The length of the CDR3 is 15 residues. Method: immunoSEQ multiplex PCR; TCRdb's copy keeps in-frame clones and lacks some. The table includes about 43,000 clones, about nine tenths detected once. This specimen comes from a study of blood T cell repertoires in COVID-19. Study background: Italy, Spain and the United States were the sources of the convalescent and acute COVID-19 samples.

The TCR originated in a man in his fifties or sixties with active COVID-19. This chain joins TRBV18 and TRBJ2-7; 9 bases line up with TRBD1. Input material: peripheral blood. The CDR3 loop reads CASSPSGQGNIREYF. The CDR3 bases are TGTGCCAGCTCACCGTCGGGACAGGGAAACATCCGGGAGTACTTC. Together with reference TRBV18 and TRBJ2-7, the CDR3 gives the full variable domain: NAGVMQNPRHLVRRRGQEARLRCSPMKGHSHVYWYRQLPEEGLKFMVYLQKENIIDESGMPKERFSAEFPKEGPSILRIQQVVRGDSAAYFCASSPSGQGNIREYFGPGTRLTVT.